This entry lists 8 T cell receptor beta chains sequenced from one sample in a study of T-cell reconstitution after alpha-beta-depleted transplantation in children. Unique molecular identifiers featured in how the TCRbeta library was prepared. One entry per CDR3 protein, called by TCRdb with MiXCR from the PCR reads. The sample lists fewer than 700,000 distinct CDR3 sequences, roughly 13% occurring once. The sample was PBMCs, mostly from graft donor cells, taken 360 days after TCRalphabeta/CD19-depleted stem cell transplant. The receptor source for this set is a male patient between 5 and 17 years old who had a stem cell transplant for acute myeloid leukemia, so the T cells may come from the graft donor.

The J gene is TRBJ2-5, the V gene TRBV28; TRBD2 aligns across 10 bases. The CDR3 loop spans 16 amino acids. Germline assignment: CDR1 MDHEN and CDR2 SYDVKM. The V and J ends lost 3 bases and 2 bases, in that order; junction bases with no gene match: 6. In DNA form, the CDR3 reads TGTGCCAGCAGTTTGCTCACTAGCGGGATACAAGAGACCCAGTACTTC. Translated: CASSLLTSGIQETQYF.

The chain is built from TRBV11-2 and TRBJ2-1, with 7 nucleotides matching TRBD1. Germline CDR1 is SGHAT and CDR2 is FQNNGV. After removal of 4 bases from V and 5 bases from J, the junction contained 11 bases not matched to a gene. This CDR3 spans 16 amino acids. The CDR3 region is CASSSSLQGMNNEQFF. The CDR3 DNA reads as TGTGCCAGCAGCTCCTCATTACAGGGGATGAACAATGAGCAGTTCTTC. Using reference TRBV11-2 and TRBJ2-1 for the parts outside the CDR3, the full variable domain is EAGVAQSPRYKIIEKRQSVAFWCNPISGHATLYWYQQILGQGPKLLIQFQNNGVVDDSQLPKDRFSAERLKGVDSTLKIQPAKLEDSAVYLCASSSSLQGMNNEQFFGPGTRLTVL.

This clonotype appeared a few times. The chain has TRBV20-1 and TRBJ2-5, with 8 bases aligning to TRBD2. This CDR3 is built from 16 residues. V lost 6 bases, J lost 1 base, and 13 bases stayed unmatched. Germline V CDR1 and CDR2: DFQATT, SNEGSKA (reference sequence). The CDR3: CSAVLPFSGTQETQYF. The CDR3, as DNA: TGCAGTGCCGTCCTCCCCTTTAGCGGGACCCAAGAGACCCAGTACTTC.

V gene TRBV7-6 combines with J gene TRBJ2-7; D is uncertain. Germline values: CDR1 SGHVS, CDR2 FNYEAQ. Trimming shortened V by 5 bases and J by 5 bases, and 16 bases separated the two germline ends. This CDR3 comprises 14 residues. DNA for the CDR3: TGTGCCAGCAGCCCCCGGGCAACTCACCACGAGCAGTACTTC. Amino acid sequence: CASSPRATHHEQYF.

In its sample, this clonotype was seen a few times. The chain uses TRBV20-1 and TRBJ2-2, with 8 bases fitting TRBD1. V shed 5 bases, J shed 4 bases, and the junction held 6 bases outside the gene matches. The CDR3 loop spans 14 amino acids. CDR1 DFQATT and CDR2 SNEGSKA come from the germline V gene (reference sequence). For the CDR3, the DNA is TGCAGTGCTTATACCACAGGGGGCACCGGGGAGCTGTTTTTT. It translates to CSAYTTGGTGELFF.

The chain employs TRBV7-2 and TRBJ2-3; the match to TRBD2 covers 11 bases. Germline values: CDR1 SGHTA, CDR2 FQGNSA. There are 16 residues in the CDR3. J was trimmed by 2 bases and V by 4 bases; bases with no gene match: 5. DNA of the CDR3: TGTGCCAGCAGCTCGGGACTAGCGGTTACCACAGATACGCAGTATTTT. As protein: CASSSGLAVTTDTQYF.

The CDR3 DNA sequence: TGTGCCAGCAGGCTACTAGCGGGAGGTGGCACAGATACGCAGTATTTT. As protein: CASRLLAGGGTDTQYF. The V and J genes are TRBV27 and TRBJ2-3, with 12 bases matching TRBD2. CDR1 and CDR2 (germline): MNHEY, SMNVEV (reference sequence). The CDR3 is 16 amino acids. The V segment lost 6 bases and the J segment 1 base; nucleotides outside the gene matches: 5.

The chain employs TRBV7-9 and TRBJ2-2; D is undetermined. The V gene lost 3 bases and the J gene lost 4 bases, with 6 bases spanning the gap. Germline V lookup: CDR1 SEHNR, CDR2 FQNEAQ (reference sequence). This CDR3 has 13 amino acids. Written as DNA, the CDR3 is TGTGCCAGCAGCTTCCAGACCACCGGGGAGCTGTTTTTT. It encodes CASSFQTTGELFF.